This is a list of T cell receptor beta chains from one sample in a study of T-cell memory formation after mild COVID-19. TCRdb processed the 5' RACE reads anew with MiXCR; each CDR3 protein has one entry. The sample includes under 400,000 distinct CDR3 sequences, about 21% of them seen just once. Specimen: PBMCs or a T cell subset sorted from them (not recorded which). Receptors were obtained from an adult woman who had mild COVID-19 (a few samples of this study predate the infection). Cell type and time point are not known. Each CDR3 is given with its conserved first and last residue. D genes are given only for firm matches. The size entry is marked missing in some rows and otherwise reads once, few, many or a size class.

V	size	length	D	J	DNA	CDR3
TRBV27	few	17	NA	TRBJ2-1	TGTGCCAGCAGCAGGTCAAGCACTCTTGCTTCCTACAATGAGCAGTTCTTC	CASSRSSTLASYNEQFF
TRBV5-1	NA	14	TRBD1	TRBJ1-2	TGCGCCAGCAATGATGGACAGGGTTACTATGGCTACACCTTC	CASNDGQGYYGYTF
TRBV6-2/TRBV6-3	NA	12	NA	TRBJ2-2	TGTGCCAGCAGTTATTACTCGGGGGAGCTGTTTTTT	CASSYYSGELFF
TRBV5-1	NA	17	NA	TRBJ2-5	TGCGCCAGCAGCTTGGGGGTGTCATCGGTCGGACAAGAGACCCAGTACTTC	CASSLGVSSVGQETQYF
TRBV24-1	few	15	TRBD2	TRBJ2-1	TGTGCCACCAGTGATTCCGGCGGGAGAAGGAATGAGCAGTTCTTC	CATSDSGGRRNEQFF
TRBV5-1	many	15	NA	TRBJ1-1	TGCGCCAGCAGCGAGACAGGTTTCAGTAATACTGAAGCTTTCTTT	CASSETGFSNTEAFF
TRBV9	NA	16	TRBD2	TRBJ2-1	TGTGCCAGCAGCCCGGGACTAGCGGTACCCTACAATGAGCAGTTCTTC	CASSPGLAVPYNEQFF
TRBV7-2	few	15	TRBD2	TRBJ2-1	TGTGCCAGCAGCTTTGCCAGCGGGATCTACAATGAGCAGTTCTTC	CASSFASGIYNEQFF
TRBV11-2	NA	16	TRBD1	TRBJ1-1	TGTGCCAGCAGCTTAGACGGGGACAGGGGGCAAACTGAAGCTTTCTTT	CASSLDGDRGQTEAFF
TRBV15	few	16	TRBD2	TRBJ2-2	TGTGCCACCAGCAGAGATGGGAGGGTGGAGACCGGGGAGCTGTTTTTT	CATSRDGRVETGELFF
TRBV2	few	15	TRBD2	TRBJ2-7	TGTGCCAGCATCGCCGGGACTAGCGGGGGCTACGAGCAGTACTTC	CASIAGTSGGYEQYF
TRBV10-3	few	15	TRBD1	TRBJ2-7	TGTGCCATCAGTGAGTCGACAGGGGGTAGCGGCGAGCAGTACTTC	CAISESTGGSGEQYF
TRBV2	few	14	TRBD2	TRBJ2-1	TGTGCCAGCCACTCTAGCGGGAGTGGAAATGAGCAGTTCTTC	CASHSSGSGNEQFF
TRBV5-6	NA	15	NA	TRBJ2-2	TGTGCCAGCAGCTTGGGGGGACTTAACACCGGGGAGCTGTTTTTT	CASSLGGLNTGELFF
TRBV5-5	NA	18	TRBD2	TRBJ2-5	TGTGCCAGCAGCGCAGCGGGACTAGCGGCAAACATCCAAGAGACCCAGTACTTC	CASSAAGLAANIQETQYF
TRBV7-6	NA	16	NA	TRBJ2-7	TGTGCCAGCAGCTCCCAGAGCGCCGAGACAACCTACGAGCAGTACTTC	CASSSQSAETTYEQYF
TRBV12-3/TRBV12-4	NA	16	NA	TRBJ2-1	TGTGCCAGCAGTTTTGGCCCGGAAGGGCTAGGCGGTGAGCAGTTCTTC	CASSFGPEGLGGEQFF
TRBV5-1	few	13	NA	TRBJ2-1	TGCGCCAGCAGCTTGGTCCTGGACTCCGAGCAGTTCTTC	CASSLVLDSEQFF
TRBV2	NA	15	TRBD2	TRBJ2-5	TGTGCCAGCAGTGATGGACTAGCGGGACTAGAGACCCAGTACTTC	CASSDGLAGLETQYF
TRBV7-2	NA	17	TRBD1	TRBJ2-2	TGTGCCAGCAGCCGACCGGGACAGATAATGCAACACGGGGAGCTGTTTTTT	CASSRPGQIMQHGELFF
TRBV6-5	few	14	TRBD1	TRBJ2-7	TGTGCCAGCAGGGGACAGGGATTGTCCTACGAGCAGTACTTC	CASRGQGLSYEQYF
TRBV15	few	14	NA	TRBJ1-2	TGTGCCACCAGCAGTGGGACGGGGAACTATGGCTACACCTTC	CATSSGTGNYGYTF
TRBV4-1	few	14	NA	TRBJ2-7	TGCGCCAGCAGCCAAGAGAACTGGCCCTACGAGCAGTACTTC	CASSQENWPYEQYF
TRBV12-3/TRBV12-4	NA	17	TRBD1	TRBJ1-5	TGTGCCAGCAGTTTAGTGGGGACAGGGGGTACCCCGAGGCCCCAGCATTTT	CASSLVGTGGTPRPQHF
TRBV7-2	few	15	NA	TRBJ2-7	TGTGCCAGCAGCTTCTCTTATGGGCTTGGATACGAGCAGTACTTC	CASSFSYGLGYEQYF
TRBV20-1	few	10	NA	TRBJ1-1	TGCAGTGCCCCGGGGACTGAAGCTTTCTTT	CSAPGTEAFF
TRBV12-3/TRBV12-4	NA	13	NA	TRBJ1-5	TGTGCCAGCACCTGGACAGTCAATCAGCCCCAGCATTTT	CASTWTVNQPQHF
TRBV5-1	few	14	NA	TRBJ2-4	TGCGCCAGCAGCTTGGAGGCCCGAGGGGACATTCAGTACTTC	CASSLEARGDIQYF
TRBV12-3/TRBV12-4	few	15	NA	TRBJ2-2	TGTGCCAGCCAGAGAGACAGACTCCCTAACGGGGAGCTGTTTTTT	CASQRDRLPNGELFF
TRBV29-1	NA	16	TRBD1	TRBJ1-5	TGCAGCGTTGTCATCGGGACAGCGGGAGGCAATCAGCCCCAGCATTTT	CSVVIGTAGGNQPQHF
TRBV11-3	many	15	TRBD1	TRBJ2-7	TGTGCCAGCAGCTTAGATAGGGACAGGGACTACGAGCAGTACTTC	CASSLDRDRDYEQYF
TRBV24-1	many	15	TRBD1	TRBJ2-4	TGTGCCACCAGTGACCCCAGACAGGGGGGCAACATTCAGTACTTC	CATSDPRQGGNIQYF
TRBV27	NA	16	NA	TRBJ2-2	TGTGCCAGCAGTTTATTCGGGACGGCGAACACCGGGGAGCTGTTTTTT	CASSLFGTANTGELFF
TRBV5-1	few	15	NA	TRBJ1-1	TGCGCCAGCAGCGGGGGTTTTACGGGGGGAACTGAAGCTTTCTTT	CASSGGFTGGTEAFF
TRBV7-6	many	15	NA	TRBJ2-5	TGTGCCAGCAGCTTTCTCCGGGAAGTCCAAGAGACCCAGTACTTC	CASSFLREVQETQYF
TRBV3-1	few	14	NA	TRBJ2-1	TGTGCCAGCAGCCAAGAAATGGTCCGAGGGGGGCAGTTCTTC	CASSQEMVRGGQFF
TRBV3-1	few	13	NA	TRBJ1-1	TGTGCCAGCAGCCAAGCTAGTATCCTGAATCCTTTCTTT	CASSQASILNPFF
TRBV12-3/TRBV12-4	few	15	TRBD2	TRBJ2-3	TGTGCCAGCAGTTATAGCGGGAGCGTCGGAGATACGCAGTATTTT	CASSYSGSVGDTQYF
TRBV12-3/TRBV12-4	NA	16	NA	TRBJ1-1	TGTGCCAGCAGTTTAGGTCTACAGATCATTAGTGGAGAAGCTTTCTTT	CASSLGLQIISGEAFF
TRBV12-3/TRBV12-4	NA	14	TRBD1	TRBJ2-7	TGTGCCAGCAATCCACAGGGGCCAATCTACGAGCAGTACTTC	CASNPQGPIYEQYF
TRBV7-9	many	15	TRBD1	TRBJ2-1	TGTGCCAGCAGCTTCAGGGACAGGGATGGGAACGAGCAGTTCTTC	CASSFRDRDGNEQFF
TRBV7-2	NA	13	TRBD1	TRBJ1-2	TGTGCCAGCAGAGAACAGCAGGGGGCTGGCTACACCTTC	CASREQQGAGYTF
TRBV20-1	few	11	NA	TRBJ1-2	TGCAGTGGGGAAGACCTCTATGGCTACACCTTC	CSGEDLYGYTF
TRBV6-5	NA	13	NA	TRBJ1-4	TGTGCCAGCGTCCCACATAACAATGAAAAACTGTTTTTT	CASVPHNNEKLFF
TRBV29-1	few	16	NA	TRBJ2-7	TGCAGCGTTGAAGTAAACAGTCCTCAAAGCTCCTACGAGCAGTACTTC	CSVEVNSPQSSYEQYF
TRBV7-9	few	14	NA	TRBJ2-2	TGTGCCAGCAGCTTAGGTACTAGCTCCGGGGAGCTGTTTTTT	CASSLGTSSGELFF
TRBV7-9	few	16	NA	TRBJ2-1	TGTGCCAGCAGCTCCACACGTGGAGGAACCTACAATGAGCAGTTCTTC	CASSSTRGGTYNEQFF
TRBV7-9	few	18	NA	TRBJ2-3	TGTGCCAGCAGCTTAGCGCCATGGACAGTAGGCTACACAGATACGCAGTATTTT	CASSLAPWTVGYTDTQYF
TRBV29-1	few	12	NA	TRBJ1-5	TGCAGCGTTGGGAGTAGCAATCAGCCCCAGCATTTT	CSVGSSNQPQHF
TRBV19	NA	19	TRBD2	TRBJ2-7	TGTGCCAGTAGTATTACCCTCAGACTAGCCCGAATCCGTTCCTACGAGCAGTACTTC	CASSITLRLARIRSYEQYF
TRBV24-1	NA	17	NA	TRBJ2-3	TGTGCCACCAGTGATTTCGGCGGGATTAACCACCGGGATACGCAGTATTTT	CATSDFGGINHRDTQYF
TRBV9	few	12	NA	TRBJ2-3	TGTGCCAGCAGCGTAGAGGGAGATACGCAGTATTTT	CASSVEGDTQYF
TRBV30	NA	15	TRBD1	TRBJ2-7	TGTGCCTGGAGGCGATCCGGGACAGGGACCTACGAGCAGTACTTC	CAWRRSGTGTYEQYF